One and the same sample provided the 25 T cell receptor beta chains below, sequenced in a study of T cells after posttransplantation cyclophosphamide. A marrow graft followed busulfan-fludarabine conditioning, with cyclophosphamide on days +3 and +4. Here immunoSEQ multiplex PCR was the method, and the copy in TCRdb shows in-frame clones only, minus some. Among about 36,000 clones listed, roughly 73% were seen once. The sequences come from CD4+ T cells sorted from blood, collected 1,900 to 2,000 days after a stem cell transplant with posttransplant cyclophosphamide. The receptors stem from a female patient aged 35-55 years who received an allogeneic stem cell transplant from a related donor, was CMV-positive, and had no GVHD. Some T cells may originate from the graft donor.

With regard to this clone: Other DNA sequences of this sample code for an identical CDR3. The rearrangement uses TRBV9 and TRBJ2-7; 8 nucleotides agree with TRBD1. J lost 2 bases, V lost 4 bases, and 8 bases had no gene match. CDR1 is SGDLS and CDR2 is YYNGEE in the germline V gene. The CDR3 has 15 residues. DNA of the CDR3: TGTGCCAGCAGCCCCCGGACAGGGATGCCCTACGAGCAGTACTTC. It yields the protein CASSPRTGMPYEQYF.

This clone was recorded a few times. This chain joins TRBV4-2 and TRBJ2-1; the match to TRBD2 covers 11 bases. J gave up 2 bases and V 5 bases, and 8 bases lay outside the gene matches. Germline-derived CDR1 and CDR2 are LGHNA and YNFKEQ. This CDR3 has 17 amino acids. CDR3 bases: TGTGCCAGCAGCGGACGGAAGGGACTAGCGGCCTACAATGAGCAGTTCTTC. It codes for CASSGRKGLAAYNEQFF.

This chain links TRBV28 with TRBJ2-1, with TRBD2 identical over 14 bases. In germline, CDR1 is MDHEN, CDR2 SYDVKM. This CDR3 spans 16 amino acids. Germline trimming cut 2 bases from V and 10 bases from J; bases unmatched to any gene: 7. CDR3: CASSLIGLAGGDEQFF. Written as DNA, the CDR3 is TGTGCCAGCAGTTTAATCGGACTAGCGGGGGGCGACGAGCAGTTCTTC.

The V gene is TRBV19, the J gene TRBJ1-2, with D possibly TRBD1 on 5 matching bases. Germline V gene sequence: CDR1 LNHDA, CDR2 SQIVND (reference sequence). Trimming pared 4 bases from V and 5 bases from J, leaving 14 bases between. This CDR3 region has 14 residues. The CDR3 region has the DNA TGTGCCAGTAGTACGCGGGACGGGATATATGGCTACACCTTC. Translation gives CASSTRDGIYGYTF. Together with reference TRBV19 and TRBJ1-2, the CDR3 gives the full variable domain: DGGITQSPKYLFRKEGQNVTLSCEQNLNHDAMYWYRQDPGQGLRLIYYSQIVNDFQKGDIAEGYSVSREKKESFPLTVTSAQKNPTAFYLCASSTRDGIYGYTFGSGTRLTVV.

The chain employs TRBV9 and TRBJ1-1, with TRBD1 matching over 11 bases. Losses at the gene ends were 2 bases for V and 4 bases for J; bases not matched to a gene: 7. The CDR3 runs to 16 residues. Germline lookup yields CDR1 SGDLS and CDR2 YYNGEE. The CDR3 DNA sequence: TGTGCCAGCAGCGTGGGACAGGGGGGGGCGGCCACTGAAGCTTTCTTT. This translates into CASSVGQGGAATEAFF.

The chain recombines TRBV6-5 with TRBJ1-1, with D perhaps TRBD1 (5 bases). Between the trimmed V and J ends, which lost 6 bases and 1 base, there was a span of 9 bases. The CDR3 spans 13 residues. Looked up from germline, CDR1 is MNHEY and CDR2 is SVGAGI. This CDR3 is CASRSGGNTEAFF. CDR3 nucleotide sequence: TGTGCCAGCAGATCCGGGGGGAACACTGAAGCTTTCTTT.

The chain combines TRBV6-5 with TRBJ2-7, with D possibly TRBD2 on 7 matching bases. Germline V CDR1 and CDR2: MNHEY, SVGAGI. V was cut by 6 bases and J by 3 bases, with 15 bases left in between. This CDR3 has 14 residues. The CDR3 bases are TGTGCCAGCAGCGTACGGGGGGCGCACTACGAGCAGTACTTC. It yields the protein CASSVRGAHYEQYF.

The V gene is TRBV10-2, the J gene TRBJ2-2; TRBD1 aligns across 7 bases. Germline V gene data show CDR1 as WSHSY and CDR2 as SAAADI. The V and J ends lost 5 bases and 6 bases, in that order; junction bases with no gene match: 9. The CDR3 extends over 15 amino acids. The CDR3, as DNA: TGCGCCAGCAGTACAACAGGGGTTATGGCCGGGGAGCTGTTTTTT. This translates into CASSTTGVMAGELFF.

This chain links TRBV4-3 with TRBJ2-3; no clear D. Deletions cut 0 bases from V and 4 bases from J, with 5 bases between. The CDR3 covers 13 residues. From germline, CDR1 is LGHNA and CDR2 YSLEER. The CDR3 protein is CASSQDPADTQYF. The DNA of the CDR3 is TGCGCCAGCAGCCAAGACCCAGCAGATACGCAGTATTTT.

This clone was detected only a few times. This chain connects TRBV6-5 to TRBJ2-1; 8 bases fit TRBD2. V shed 4 bases, J shed 4 bases, and the junction held 9 bases outside the gene matches. Looked up from germline, CDR1 is MNHEY and CDR2 is SVGAGI. This CDR3 spans 16 amino acids. CDR3 nucleotides: TGTGCCAGCAGTTCCCTACCGGGGGGGCGATACAATGAGCAGTTCTTC. It encodes CASSSLPGGRYNEQFF.

This chain joins TRBV5-4 and TRBJ2-1, with 8 bases matching TRBD2. Trimming cost V 0 bases and J 3 bases; bases outside gene matches: 5. Germline-derived CDR1 and CDR2 are SGHNT and YYREEE (reference sequence). CDR3 length: 16 amino acids. This chain's CDR3 is CASSLAGGGRYNEQFF. DNA for the CDR3: TGTGCCAGCAGCTTGGCTGGCGGGGGGCGCTACAATGAGCAGTTCTTC.

The CDR3 loop reads CSAPRNTEAFF. CDR3 in DNA: TGCAGTGCCCCCCGGAACACTGAAGCTTTCTTT. The chain joins TRBV20-1 to TRBJ1-1, with D hard to call. V was pared by 6 bases and J by 1 base, with 6 bases between. Germline assignment: CDR1 DFQATT and CDR2 SNEGSKA (reference sequence). This CDR3 is 11 amino acids long.

The chain couples TRBV2 to TRBJ1-6, with 8 bases matching TRBD1. Germline V gene lookup returns CDR1 SNHLY and CDR2 FYNNEI. V was pared by 5 bases and J by 9 bases, with 18 bases of the junction left unmatched. This CDR3 comprises 18 residues. The CDR3 here is CASSPRPPGQGKTSPLHF. The CDR3 nucleotides are TGTGCCAGCAGTCCACGGCCGCCAGGACAGGGAAAAACTTCACCCCTCCACTTT.

This chain links TRBV7-2 with TRBJ2-3, with 11 bases matching TRBD2. J was trimmed by 3 bases and V by 5 bases; bases with no gene match: 4. The germline gives CDR1 SGHTA, CDR2 FQGNSA. The CDR3 contains 15 residues. CDR3 in amino acids: CASSRLAGLTDTQYF. CDR3 nucleotide sequence: TGTGCCAGCAGCCGACTAGCGGGGCTGACAGATACGCAGTATTTT.

This chain connects TRBV15 to TRBJ1-5; 8 nucleotides line up with TRBD1. The V segment lost 4 bases and the J segment 0 bases; nucleotides outside the gene matches: 5. Germline loops: CDR1 LNHNV, CDR2 YYDKDF (reference sequence). This CDR3 is 16 amino acids long. CDR3 amino acids: CATSIHRGTSNQPQHF. The CDR3, as DNA: TGTGCCACCAGCATTCACAGGGGGACTAGCAATCAGCCCCAGCATTTT.

The rearrangement uses TRBV11-3 and TRBJ2-2; D is unclear. The germline V gene has CDR1 SGHNT and CDR2 YENEEA. CDR3 length: 13 amino acids. Between the trimmed V and J ends, which lost 4 bases and 1 base, there was a span of 4 bases. CDR3 coding DNA: TGTGCCAGCAGCTCCGGGAACACCGGGGAGCTGTTTTTT. This encodes CASSSGNTGELFF.

This sequence joins TRBV11-2 and TRBJ2-3, with a weak D call TRBD1 (6 bases). Germline CDR1 and CDR2: SGHAT and FQNNGV. The CDR3 covers 15 residues. V lost 7 bases and J 5 bases, leaving 19 bases between the germline ends. CDR3 DNA: TGTGCCAGCAACTTTGGGGCAGGGGTGGAAGATACGCAGTATTTT. Protein product: CASNFGAGVEDTQYF.

This clone was observed once. The chain links TRBV6-5 to TRBJ1-4, with D possibly being TRBD1 (5 bases). The CDR3 length is 16 residues. The germline V gene encodes CDR1 MNHEY and CDR2 SVGAGI. V dropped 0 bases and J dropped 3 bases, with 11 bases sitting between them. This CDR3 is CASSYSGAAANEKLFF. The CDR3 DNA sequence: TGTGCCAGCAGTTACTCAGGGGCCGCGGCTAATGAAAAACTGTTTTTT.

V usage is TRBV5-1 and J usage is TRBJ2-3; 14 nucleotides line up with TRBD2. The CDR3 length is 17 residues. Germline CDR1 and CDR2: SGHRS and YFSETQ. V trimming: 4 bases; J trimming: 2 bases; junction bases outside the gene matches: 6. CDR3 in DNA: TGCGCCAGCAGCGCGGGACTAGCGGGGGTCAACACAGATACGCAGTATTTT. This gives the protein CASSAGLAGVNTDTQYF. Using reference TRBV5-1 and TRBJ2-3 for the parts outside the CDR3, the full variable domain is KAGVTQTPRYLIKTRGQQVTLSCSPISGHRSVSWYQQTPGQGLQFLFEYFSETQRNKGNFPGRFSGRQFSNSRSEMNVSTLELGDSALYLCASSAGLAGVNTDTQYFGPGTRLTVL.

The CDR3 reads CASSSGGCTDTQYF. CDR3 DNA sequence: TGCGCCAGCAGCTCAGGGGGGTGCACAGATACGCAGTATTTT. The genes are TRBV5-1 and TRBJ2-3, with D possibly matching TRBD1 (7 bases). The germline V gene encodes CDR1 SGHRS and CDR2 YFSETQ. The CDR3 extends over 14 amino acids. V dropped 3 bases and J dropped 1 base, with 9 bases sitting between them.

Here the CDR3 reads CASSLVGQGWNEQFF. The DNA for the CDR3 is TGCGCCAGCAGCTTGGTGGGACAGGGGTGGAATGAGCAGTTCTTC. The chain uses TRBV5-1 and TRBJ2-1; 10 bases fit TRBD1. Germline V lookup: CDR1 SGHRS, CDR2 YFSETQ. After removal of 0 bases from V and 7 bases from J, the junction contained 4 bases not matched to a gene. The CDR3 runs to 15 residues.

The CDR3 bases are TGTGCCAGCAGTCAGGGGGTAGGAGAGACCCAGTACTTC. This codes for CASSQGVGETQYF. The chain carries TRBV7-9 and TRBJ2-5; 7 nucleotides match TRBD1. The ends lost 6 bases at V and 4 bases at J; junction bases unmatched: 5. CDR3 length equals 13 residues. Germline CDR1 reads SEHNR; CDR2 reads FQNEAQ (reference sequence).

This clone occurred once. This rearrangement joins TRBV29-1 to TRBJ1-1, with D unresolved. Germline loops: CDR1 SQVTM, CDR2 ANQGSEA. This CDR3 is 12 amino acids long. V was cut by 6 bases and J by 9 bases, with 17 bases left in between. DNA of the CDR3: TGCAGCGTCCCCGAGGTGGCAGATCAAGCTTTCTTT. Amino acids: CSVPEVADQAFF.

V usage is TRBV6-1 and J usage is TRBJ2-5, with a tentative D call TRBD1 (6 bases). V lost 6 bases and J 2 bases, leaving 13 bases between the germline ends. Germline V gives CDR1 MNHNS, CDR2 SASEGT. CDR3 length equals 14 residues. The CDR3 is CASSPTGIQETQYF. CDR3 coding DNA: TGTGCCAGCAGCCCAACAGGGATTCAAGAGACCCAGTACTTC.

This clone has just a few counts. The J gene is TRBJ1-2, the V gene TRBV5-6; tentative D call: TRBD1 (6 bases). Germline-derived CDR1 and CDR2 are SGHDT and YYEEEE. The ends were cut back, 0 bases at V and 7 bases at J, with 16 bases in the middle. CDR3 length equals 15 residues. This CDR3 is CASSLVGGQQGGYTF. The CDR3 DNA is TGTGCCAGCAGCTTGGTGGGCGGCCAACAGGGTGGCTACACCTTC.